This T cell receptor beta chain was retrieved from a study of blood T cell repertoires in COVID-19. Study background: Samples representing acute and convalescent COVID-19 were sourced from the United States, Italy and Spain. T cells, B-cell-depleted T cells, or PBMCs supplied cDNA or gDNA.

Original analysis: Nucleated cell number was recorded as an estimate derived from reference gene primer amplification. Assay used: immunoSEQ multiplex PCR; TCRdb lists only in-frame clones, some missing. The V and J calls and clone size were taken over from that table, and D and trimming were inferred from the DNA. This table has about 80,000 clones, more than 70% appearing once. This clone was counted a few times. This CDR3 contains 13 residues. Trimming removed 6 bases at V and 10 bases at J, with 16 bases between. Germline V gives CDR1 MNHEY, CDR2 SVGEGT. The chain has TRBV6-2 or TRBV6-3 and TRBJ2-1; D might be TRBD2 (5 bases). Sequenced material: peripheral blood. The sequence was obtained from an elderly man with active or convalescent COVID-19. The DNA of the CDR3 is TGTGCCAGCAGCCCCTCTCGGAGACTAGAGCAGTTCTTC. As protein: CASSPSRRLEQFF.